Listed here are 10 T cell receptor beta chains from one sample, sequenced in a study of blood T cells in healthy people across ages. A sample-barcoded 5' primer and a J-beta primer mix were used in a second PCR of roughly 6 to 11 cycles. In TCRdb, the 5' RACE reads were re-called with MiXCR into one record per CDR3 protein. The sample yields some 1.5 million distinct CDR3 sequences, 28% seen once. Material for sequencing was blood. The receptors were gathered from a woman between 25 and 40 years old in good health.

This clonotype was counted a few times. The chain recombines TRBV25-1 with TRBJ2-7; D ambiguous. Germline V gene sequence: CDR1 MGHDK, CDR2 SYGVNS. Deletions cut 4 bases from V and 1 base from J, with 11 bases between. The CDR3 length is 14 residues. The CDR3 coding sequence is TGTGCCAGCAGTGCTATACCCTGGTCCTACGAGCAGTACTTC. This sequence encodes CASSAIPWSYEQYF.

This clonotype was seen repeatedly, ten times or more. V usage is TRBV20-1 and J usage is TRBJ2-7; 10 bases line up with TRBD2. J lost 3 bases, V lost 4 bases, and 6 bases had no gene match. Germline V CDR1 and CDR2: DFQATT, SNEGSKA (reference sequence). This CDR3 contains 14 residues. CDR3 loop: CSAITSGELYEQYF. In DNA, the CDR3 is TGCAGTGCTATTACTAGCGGGGAGCTCTACGAGCAGTACTTC.

The chain uses TRBV15 and TRBJ2-7; TRBD2 matches 8 bases. The CDR3 covers 16 residues. From germline, CDR1 is LNHNV and CDR2 YYDKDF (reference sequence). The V gene end was trimmed by 0 bases and the J gene end by 3 bases; junction bases not matched to a gene: 7. CDR3 sequence: CATSRDQGLGGYEQYF. CDR3 sequence (DNA): TGTGCCACCAGCAGAGATCAGGGACTAGGGGGCTACGAGCAGTACTTC. The full variable domain, in which reference TRBV15 and TRBJ2-7 provide the parts outside the CDR3, is DAMVIQNPRYQVTQFGKPVTLSCSQTLNHNVMYWYQQKSSQAPKLLFHYYDKDFNNEADTPDNFQSRRPNTSFCFLDIRSPGLGDTAMYLCATSRDQGLGGYEQYFGPGTRLTVT.

The V and J genes are TRBV13 and TRBJ2-7; 10 bases are shared with TRBD2. Germline trimming cut 1 base from V and 3 bases from J; bases unmatched to any gene: 9. This CDR3 region has 17 residues. CDR1 and CDR2 from the germline V gene are PRHDT and FYEKMQ (reference sequence). The CDR3 reads CASSLESSGGDFYEQYF. The CDR3 bases are TGTGCCAGCAGCTTAGAGTCTAGCGGGGGAGATTTCTACGAGCAGTACTTC.

V is TRBV20-1 and J is TRBJ2-7, with D maybe TRBD1 (6 bases). This CDR3 comprises 14 residues. Germline CDR1 is DFQATT and CDR2 is SNEGSKA (reference sequence). V lost 6 bases, J lost 5 bases, and 20 bases lay in between. This CDR3 is CSAKAGVQRDEQYF. CDR3 bases: TGCAGTGCAAAGGCAGGGGTCCAGAGGGACGAGCAGTACTTC.

The CDR3 loop reads CSAGTAETGELFF. CDR3 bases: TGCAGTGCCGGGACAGCAGAAACCGGGGAGCTGTTTTTT. This chain joins TRBV20-1 and TRBJ2-2; 7 bases fit TRBD1. Germline trimming cut 6 bases from V and 5 bases from J; bases unmatched to any gene: 6. Germline CDR1 DFQATT, CDR2 SNEGSKA (reference sequence). The CDR3 contains 13 residues.

Details on this clonotype: A read error may explain this, as a much larger clone is one base away. The chain employs TRBV4-1 and TRBJ2-7; D possibly corresponds to TRBD2 (6 bases). The germline CDR1 and CDR2 sequences are MGHRA and YSYEKL. CDR3 length: 17 amino acids. Between the trimmed V and J ends, which lost 5 bases and 3 bases, there was a span of 23 bases. The chain's CDR3 is CASSSSAEGTLSYEQYF. The DNA of the CDR3 is TGCGCCAGCAGCTCCTCAGCGGAGGGTACCTTAAGCTACGAGCAGTACTTC.

This clonotype occurred many times. V is TRBV12-3 or TRBV12-4 and J is TRBJ1-6; D is unclear. The CDR3 has 15 residues. V lost 2 bases and J lost 8, with 13 bases in between. CDR3 nucleotides: TGTGCCAGCAGTTTAAGTCGGCGAGGCTATTCACCCCTCCACTTT. Amino acids: CASSLSRRGYSPLHF.

Ten or more counts support this clonotype. The chain combines TRBV9 with TRBJ2-5; TRBD2 agrees at 12 bases. Germline V CDR1 and CDR2: SGDLS, YYNGEE. The CDR3 length is 16 residues. With V trimmed by 3 bases and J by 4 bases, 7 bases remained unmatched. CDR3 protein: CASSAPGLAGLETQYF. Here the CDR3 DNA reads TGTGCCAGCAGCGCTCCGGGACTAGCGGGTTTAGAGACCCAGTACTTC.

V is TRBV7-2 and J is TRBJ2-7; 9 nucleotides match TRBD1. Unmatched junction bases numbered 17, after V lost 2 bases and J lost 3 bases. This CDR3 has 19 amino acids. Germline loops: CDR1 SGHTA, CDR2 FQGNSA. The chain's CDR3 is CASSLNLDRGGVEGYEQYF. DNA of the CDR3: TGTGCCAGCAGCTTAAATCTGGACAGGGGAGGGGTGGAAGGCTACGAGCAGTACTTC.